The entry below describes one T cell receptor (beta chain). The CDR3 is 13 residues long. V gave up 1 base and J gave up 4 bases, with 7 bases separating them. Per the germline V gene, CDR1 is SEHNR and CDR2 is FQNEAQ (reference sequence). Using immunoSEQ multiplex PCR, the repertoire was profiled, and TCRdb retains in-frame clones only, with some absent. The sample lists 180,000 or so clones, more than 80% occurring once. These data originate in a study of blood T cell repertoires in COVID-19. The V call is TRBV7-9, the J call TRBJ1-2, with no clear D. The sequencing sample was made of peripheral blood. This TCR was sampled from a woman between 40 and 50 years old with COVID-19, enrolled during active disease. The DNA of the CDR3 is TGTGCCAGCAGCTTAGTTGGGCCCTATGGCTACACCTTC. Protein product: CASSLVGPYGYTF.